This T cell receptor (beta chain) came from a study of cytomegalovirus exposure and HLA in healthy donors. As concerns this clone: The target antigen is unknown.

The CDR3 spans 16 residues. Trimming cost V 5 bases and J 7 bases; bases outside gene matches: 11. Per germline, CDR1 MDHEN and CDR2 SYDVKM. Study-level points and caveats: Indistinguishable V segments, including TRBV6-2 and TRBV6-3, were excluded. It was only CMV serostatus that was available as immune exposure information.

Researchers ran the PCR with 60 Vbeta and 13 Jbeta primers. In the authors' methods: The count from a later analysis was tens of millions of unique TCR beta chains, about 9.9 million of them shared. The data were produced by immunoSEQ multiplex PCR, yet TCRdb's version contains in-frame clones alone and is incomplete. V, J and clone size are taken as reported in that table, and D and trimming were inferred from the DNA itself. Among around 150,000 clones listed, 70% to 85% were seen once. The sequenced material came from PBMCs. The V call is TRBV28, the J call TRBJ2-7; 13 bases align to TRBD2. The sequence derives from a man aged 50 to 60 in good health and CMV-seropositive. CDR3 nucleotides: TGTGCCAGCAGTCCGGTTACTAGCGGGGGGGCGCGGGAGCAGTACTTC. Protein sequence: CASSPVTSGGAREQYF.